The 9 T cell receptor beta chains in this list originate from one sample, sequenced in a study of blood T cells in healthy people across ages. Using a J-beta primer mix together with a sample-barcoded 5' primer, a second PCR was run for roughly 6 to 12 cycles. TCRdb re-analysed the 5' RACE reads in MiXCR, keeping a single row per CDR3 protein. The data contain over 600,000 distinct CDR3 sequences, roughly 21% of them singletons. Sequencing used blood. These receptors were taken from a man aged 65 to 79 in good health.

The chain employs TRBV27 and TRBJ1-1; 8 bases map to TRBD1. V gave up 6 bases and J gave up 7 bases; unmatched junction bases: 4. The germline V gene encodes CDR1 MNHEY and CDR2 SMNVEV (reference sequence). The CDR3 consists of 12 residues. This CDR3 is CASSPQGVEAFF. CDR3 in DNA: TGTGCCAGCAGCCCACAGGGGGTTGAAGCTTTCTTT.

This clonotype has just a few counts. This may be a read error, as it is one base from a much larger clone. The chain combines TRBV10-3 with TRBJ2-7; D call uncertain. Germline values: CDR1 ENHRY, CDR2 SYGVKD. This CDR3 region has 13 residues. In DNA, the CDR3 is TGTACCATCAGTCTGGACCTTACCTACGAGCAGTACTTC. It encodes CTISLDLTYEQYF.

The chain is built from TRBV12-3 or TRBV12-4 and TRBJ2-3, with a tentative D call TRBD2 (5 bases). This CDR3 comprises 16 residues. V was clipped by 0 bases and J by 0 bases, with 10 bases between them. The chain's CDR3 is CASSLAPSTSTDTQYF. CDR3 nucleotide sequence: TGTGCCAGCAGTTTAGCTCCTAGCACTAGCACAGATACGCAGTATTTT.

The J gene is TRBJ2-3, the V gene TRBV7-3, with 7 bases lining up with TRBD2. Germline CDR1 SGHTA, CDR2 FQGTGA. The junction had 2 bases not matched to a gene; V was cut back by 2 bases and J by 0 bases. CDR3 length: 15 amino acids. The DNA of the CDR3 is TGTGCCAGCAGCTTACTAGCGGCCAGCACAGATACGCAGTATTTT. It yields the protein CASSLLAASTDTQYF.

The V call is TRBV6-2 or TRBV6-3, the J call TRBJ1-6; 10 positions agree with TRBD1. The J segment lost 11 bases and the V segment lost 6 bases, leaving 10 bases of the junction unmatched. This CDR3 has 15 residues. The germline gives CDR1 MNHEY, CDR2 SVGEGT. The CDR3 reads CASSPTGTGVPPLHF. The DNA for the CDR3 is TGTGCCAGCAGCCCTACCGGGACAGGGGTGCCACCCCTCCACTTT.

In this sample, this clonotype turned up a few times. V and J are TRBV5-1 and TRBJ2-5; D ambiguous. Matching the DNA end better, TRBJ2-7 makes the J call doubtful. This CDR3 has 14 residues. CDR1 is SGHRS and CDR2 is YFSETQ in the germline V gene. The CDR3 sequence: CASSLDSAAYEQYF. The CDR3 DNA follows: TGCGCCAGCAGCTTGGACTCTGCCGCCTACGAGCAGTACTTC.

This chain joins TRBV13 and TRBJ2-5, with 7 bases fitting TRBD2. J gave up 1 base and V 0 bases, and 5 bases lay outside the gene matches. This CDR3 comprises 16 residues. Germline CDR1 and CDR2: PRHDT and FYEKMQ (reference sequence). CDR3 sequence reads: CASSLGPSGVQETQYF. The CDR3 DNA sequence: TGTGCCAGCAGCTTAGGTCCTAGCGGAGTCCAAGAGACCCAGTACTTC.

The chain joins TRBV2 to TRBJ2-5, with 10 bases matching TRBD1. The end of the DNA is better explained by TRBJ2-7, so the J call may be wrong. Germline V gives CDR1 SNHLY, CDR2 FYNNEI. This CDR3 is built from 14 residues. Here the CDR3 reads CASSRDRGNYEQYF. The CDR3 DNA sequence: TGTGCCAGCAGCCGGGACAGGGGCAACTACGAGCAGTACTTC.

Ten or more counts support this clonotype. This chain links TRBV24-1 with TRBJ1-5; no definite D call. Per germline, CDR1 KGHDR and CDR2 SFDVKD. The V gene lost 5 bases and the J gene lost 0 bases, with 7 bases spanning the gap. The CDR3 runs 14 residues. The CDR3 DNA reads as TGTGCCACCAGTGGTGGGTATAGCAATCAGCCCCAGCATTTT. It codes for CATSGGYSNQPQHF.